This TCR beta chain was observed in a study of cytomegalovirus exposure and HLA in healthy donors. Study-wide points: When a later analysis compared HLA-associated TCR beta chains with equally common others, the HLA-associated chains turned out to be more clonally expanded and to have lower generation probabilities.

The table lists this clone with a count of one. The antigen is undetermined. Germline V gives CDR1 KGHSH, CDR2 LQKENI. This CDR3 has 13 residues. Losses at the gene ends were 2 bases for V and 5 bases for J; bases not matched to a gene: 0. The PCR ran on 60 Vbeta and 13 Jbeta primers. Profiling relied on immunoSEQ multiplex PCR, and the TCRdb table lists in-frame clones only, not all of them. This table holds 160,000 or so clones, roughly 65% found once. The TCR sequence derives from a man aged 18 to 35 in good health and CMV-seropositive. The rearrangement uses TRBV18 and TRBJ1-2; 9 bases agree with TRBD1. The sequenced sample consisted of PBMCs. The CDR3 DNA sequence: TGTGCCAGCTCACCAGGACAGGGGTATGGCTACACCTTC. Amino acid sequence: CASSPGQGYGYTF.